Included here is one TCR beta chain sequence, with context. The record originates from a study of PD-L1 blockade in urothelial cancer. Looking at the study overall: Tumor samples were found to contain a median of around 1,400 T cells.

PCRs each included synthetic TCR analog templates spiked in. The assay was immunoSEQ multiplex PCR, and TCRdb's table has in-frame clones only and misses some. This sample has 35,000 or so clones; more than 35% occur once, and the top ten carry about 9.8%. Germline V gene sequence: CDR1 SQVTM, CDR2 ANQGSEA. Between the trimmed V and J ends, which lost 6 bases and 6 bases, there was a span of 12 bases. This CDR3 spans 12 amino acids. The source material was tumor tissue, sampled before atezolizumab (anti-PD-L1) treatment. The origin of this receptor is a man aged 60-69 years with urothelial cancer. V gene TRBV29-1 combines with J gene TRBJ1-5; D perhaps matches TRBD1 (5 bases). DNA for the CDR3: TGCAGCGTGGGGACCAGTGGTCAGCCCCAGCATTTT. This translates into CSVGTSGQPQHF.